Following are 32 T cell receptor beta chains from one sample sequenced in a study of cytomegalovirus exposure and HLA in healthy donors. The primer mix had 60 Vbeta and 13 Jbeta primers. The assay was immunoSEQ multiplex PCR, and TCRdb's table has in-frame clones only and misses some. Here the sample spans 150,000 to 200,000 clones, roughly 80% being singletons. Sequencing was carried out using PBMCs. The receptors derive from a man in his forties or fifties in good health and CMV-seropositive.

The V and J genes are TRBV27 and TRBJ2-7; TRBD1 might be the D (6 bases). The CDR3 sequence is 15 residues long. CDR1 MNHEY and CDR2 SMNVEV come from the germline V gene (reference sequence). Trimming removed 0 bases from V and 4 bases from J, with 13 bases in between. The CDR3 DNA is TGTGCCAGCAGTTTATCACTGGGGGCTCGGTACGAGCAGTACTTC. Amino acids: CASSLSLGARYEQYF.

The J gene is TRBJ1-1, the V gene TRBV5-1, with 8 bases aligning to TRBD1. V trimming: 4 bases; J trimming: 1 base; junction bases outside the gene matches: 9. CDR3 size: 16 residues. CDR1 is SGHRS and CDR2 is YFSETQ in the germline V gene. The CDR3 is CASSVTGGHGNTEAFF. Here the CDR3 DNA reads TGCGCCAGCAGCGTCACAGGGGGACATGGGAACACTGAAGCTTTCTTT.

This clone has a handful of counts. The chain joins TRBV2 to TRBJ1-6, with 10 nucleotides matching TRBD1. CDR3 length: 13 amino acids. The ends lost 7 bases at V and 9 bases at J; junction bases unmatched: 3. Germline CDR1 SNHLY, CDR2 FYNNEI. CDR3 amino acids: CASNDRGPSPLHF. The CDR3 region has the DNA TGTGCCAGCAACGACAGGGGGCCTTCACCCCTCCACTTT. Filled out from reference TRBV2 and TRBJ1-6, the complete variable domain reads EPEVTQTPSHQVTQMGQEVILRCVPISNHLYFYWYRQILGQKVEFLVSFYNNEISEKSEIFDDQFSVERPDGSNFTLKIRSTKLEDSAMYFCASNDRGPSPLHFGNGTRLTVT.

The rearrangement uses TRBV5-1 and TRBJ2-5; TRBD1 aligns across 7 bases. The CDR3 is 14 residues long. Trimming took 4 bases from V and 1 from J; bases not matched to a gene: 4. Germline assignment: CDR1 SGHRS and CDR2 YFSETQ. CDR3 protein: CASSPGTVQETQYF. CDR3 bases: TGCGCCAGCAGCCCAGGGACAGTCCAAGAGACCCAGTACTTC.

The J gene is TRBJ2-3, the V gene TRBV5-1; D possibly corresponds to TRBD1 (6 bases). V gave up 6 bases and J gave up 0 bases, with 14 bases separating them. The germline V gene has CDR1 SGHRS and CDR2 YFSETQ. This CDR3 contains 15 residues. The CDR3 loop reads CASTEGGPSTDTQYF. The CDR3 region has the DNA TGCGCCAGCACGGAAGGGGGTCCCAGCACAGATACGCAGTATTTT.

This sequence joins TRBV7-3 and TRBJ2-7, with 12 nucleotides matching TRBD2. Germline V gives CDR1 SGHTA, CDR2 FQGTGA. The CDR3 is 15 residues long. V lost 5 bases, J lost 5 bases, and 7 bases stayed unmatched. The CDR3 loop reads CASSRGLAGGNEQYF. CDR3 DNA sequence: TGTGCCAGCAGCCGTGGGCTAGCGGGGGGGAACGAGCAGTACTTC.

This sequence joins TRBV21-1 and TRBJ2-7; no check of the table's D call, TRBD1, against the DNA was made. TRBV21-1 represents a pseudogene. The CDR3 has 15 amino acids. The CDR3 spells CASSDGQPTTYEQYF. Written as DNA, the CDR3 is TGTGCCAGCAGTGATGGACAGCCGACTACCTACGAGCAGTACTTC.

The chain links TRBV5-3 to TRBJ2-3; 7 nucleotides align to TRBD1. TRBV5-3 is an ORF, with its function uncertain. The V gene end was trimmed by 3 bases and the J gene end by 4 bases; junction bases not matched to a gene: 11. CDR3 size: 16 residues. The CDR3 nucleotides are TGTGCCAGAAGCTCCTCGCGACAGGGTATTGCAGATACGCAGTATTTT. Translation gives CARSSSRQGIADTQYF.

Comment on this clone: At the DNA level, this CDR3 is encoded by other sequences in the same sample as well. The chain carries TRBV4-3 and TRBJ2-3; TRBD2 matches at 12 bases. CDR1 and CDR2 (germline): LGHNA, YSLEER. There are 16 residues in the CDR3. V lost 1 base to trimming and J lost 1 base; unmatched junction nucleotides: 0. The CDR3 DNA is TGCGCCAGCAGCCAAGCTAGCGGGGGGGGCACAGATACGCAGTATTTT. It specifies CASSQASGGGTDTQYF.

CDR3: CASSESRGFPDEQYF. In nucleotides, the CDR3 is TGTGCCAGCAGTGAATCTCGGGGGTTCCCAGACGAGCAGTACTTC. V usage is TRBV6-1 and J usage is TRBJ2-7; weak D call: TRBD2 (6 bases). V shed 2 bases and J shed 5 bases, with 16 bases lying between them. The CDR3 is 15 residues long. Per germline, CDR1 MNHNS and CDR2 SASEGT.

In nucleotides, the CDR3 is TGTGCCAGCAGTTCCATGGACAACACAGATACGCAGTATTTT. Protein product: CASSSMDNTDTQYF. The chain uses TRBV28 and TRBJ2-3, with D possibly being TRBD1 (5 bases). Germline values: CDR1 MDHEN, CDR2 SYDVKM. The germline V and J ends were trimmed by 4 bases and 2 bases, with 10 bases remaining between them. The CDR3 loop spans 14 amino acids.

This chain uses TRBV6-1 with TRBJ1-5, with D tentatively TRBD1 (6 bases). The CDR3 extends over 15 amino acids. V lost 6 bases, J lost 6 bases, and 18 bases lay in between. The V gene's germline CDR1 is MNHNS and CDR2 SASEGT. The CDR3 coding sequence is TGTGCCAGCAGGGGGGCGTCAGGGCAGAGTCAGCCCCAGCATTTT. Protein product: CASRGASGQSQPQHF.

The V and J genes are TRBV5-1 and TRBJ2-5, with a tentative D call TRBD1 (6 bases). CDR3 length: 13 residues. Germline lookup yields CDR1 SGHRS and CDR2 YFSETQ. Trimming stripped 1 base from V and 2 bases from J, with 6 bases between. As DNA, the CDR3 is TGCGCCAGCAGCTTGCAGGGGCAAGAGACCCAGTACTTC. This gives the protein CASSLQGQETQYF.

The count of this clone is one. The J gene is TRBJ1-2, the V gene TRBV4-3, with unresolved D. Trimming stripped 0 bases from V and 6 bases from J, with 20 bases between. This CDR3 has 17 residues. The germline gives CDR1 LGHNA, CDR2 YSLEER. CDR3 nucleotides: TGCGCCAGCAGCCAAGATGGAAAGGCTTGGAGCTGGAATGGCTACACCTTC. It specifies CASSQDGKAWSWNGYTF.

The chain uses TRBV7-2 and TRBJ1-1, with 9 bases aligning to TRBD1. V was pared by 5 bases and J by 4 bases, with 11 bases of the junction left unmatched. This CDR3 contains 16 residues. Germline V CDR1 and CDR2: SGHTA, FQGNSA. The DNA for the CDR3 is TGTGCCAGCAGCCCGCGACCGGACAGGGGCGGCACTGAAGCTTTCTTT. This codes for CASSPRPDRGGTEAFF.

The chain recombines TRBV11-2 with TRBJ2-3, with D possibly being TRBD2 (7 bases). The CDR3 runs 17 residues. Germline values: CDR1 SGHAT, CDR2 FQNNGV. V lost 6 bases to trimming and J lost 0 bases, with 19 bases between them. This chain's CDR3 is CASSHIWGGASTDTQYF. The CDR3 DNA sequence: TGTGCCAGCAGTCACATCTGGGGGGGGGCCAGCACAGATACGCAGTATTTT.

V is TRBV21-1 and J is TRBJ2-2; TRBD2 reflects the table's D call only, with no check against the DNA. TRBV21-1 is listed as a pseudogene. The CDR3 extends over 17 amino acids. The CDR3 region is CASKTIAGGPGTGELFF. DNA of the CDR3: TGTGCCAGCAAGACGATAGCGGGGGGGCCGGGTACCGGGGAGCTGTTTTTT.

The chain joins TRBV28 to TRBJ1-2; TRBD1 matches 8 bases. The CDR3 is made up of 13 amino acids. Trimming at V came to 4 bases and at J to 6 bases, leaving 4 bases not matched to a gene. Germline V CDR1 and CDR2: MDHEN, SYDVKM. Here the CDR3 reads CASSWTGLDGYTF. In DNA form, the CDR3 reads TGTGCCAGCAGTTGGACAGGGCTCGATGGCTACACCTTC.

The CDR3 reads CASGPPGTRGRETQYF. DNA of the CDR3: TGTGCCAGCGGTCCCCCCGGGACTAGAGGAAGGGAGACCCAGTACTTC. V and J are TRBV27 and TRBJ2-5; the match to TRBD2 covers 8 bases. This CDR3 spans 16 amino acids. V shed 8 bases and J 5 bases; nucleotides not matched to a gene: 16. The germline gives CDR1 MNHEY, CDR2 SMNVEV (reference sequence).

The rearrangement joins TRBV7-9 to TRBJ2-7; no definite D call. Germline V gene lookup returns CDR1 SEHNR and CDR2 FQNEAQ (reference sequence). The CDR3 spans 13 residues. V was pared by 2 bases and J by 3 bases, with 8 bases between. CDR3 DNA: TGTGCCAGCAGCTTAAATCTAATCTACGAGCAGTACTTC. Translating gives CASSLNLIYEQYF.

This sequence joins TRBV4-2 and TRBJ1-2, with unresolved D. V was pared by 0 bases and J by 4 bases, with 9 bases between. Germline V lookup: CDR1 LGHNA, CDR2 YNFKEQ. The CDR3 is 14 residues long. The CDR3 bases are TGTGCCAGCAGCCAAGATCCGGAGTTCTATGGCTACACCTTC. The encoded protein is CASSQDPEFYGYTF.

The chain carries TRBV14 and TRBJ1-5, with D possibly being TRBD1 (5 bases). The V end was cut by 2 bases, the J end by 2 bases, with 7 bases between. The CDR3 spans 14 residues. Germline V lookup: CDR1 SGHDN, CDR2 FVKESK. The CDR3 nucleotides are TGTGCCAGCAGCCAATCACAGGGCAATCAGCCCCAGCATTTT. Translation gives CASSQSQGNQPQHF.

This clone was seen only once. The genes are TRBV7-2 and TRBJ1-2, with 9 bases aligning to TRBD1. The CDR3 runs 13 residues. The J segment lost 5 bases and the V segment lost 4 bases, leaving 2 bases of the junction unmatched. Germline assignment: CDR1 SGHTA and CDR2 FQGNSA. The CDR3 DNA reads TGTGCCAGCAGCTGGGACAGGGTGTATGGCTACACCTTC. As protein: CASSWDRVYGYTF.

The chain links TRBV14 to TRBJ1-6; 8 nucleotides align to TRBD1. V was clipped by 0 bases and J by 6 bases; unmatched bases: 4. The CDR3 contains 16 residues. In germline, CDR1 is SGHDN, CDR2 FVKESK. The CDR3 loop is CASSQDRGLANSPLHF. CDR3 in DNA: TGTGCCAGCAGCCAAGACAGGGGGCTGGCTAATTCACCCCTCCACTTT.

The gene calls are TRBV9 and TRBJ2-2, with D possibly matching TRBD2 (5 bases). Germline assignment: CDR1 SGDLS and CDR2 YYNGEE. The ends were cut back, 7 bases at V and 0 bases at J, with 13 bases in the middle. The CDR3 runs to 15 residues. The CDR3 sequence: CASVRGLANTGELFF. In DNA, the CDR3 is TGTGCCAGCGTCCGGGGTCTAGCGAACACCGGGGAGCTGTTTTTT.

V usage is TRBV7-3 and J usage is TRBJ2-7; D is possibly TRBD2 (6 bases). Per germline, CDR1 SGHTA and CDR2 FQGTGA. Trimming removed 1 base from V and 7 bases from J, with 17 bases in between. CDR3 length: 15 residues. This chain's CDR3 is CASSLMASAGFEQYF. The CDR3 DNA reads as TGTGCCAGCAGCTTAATGGCTAGCGCCGGGTTTGAGCAGTACTTC.

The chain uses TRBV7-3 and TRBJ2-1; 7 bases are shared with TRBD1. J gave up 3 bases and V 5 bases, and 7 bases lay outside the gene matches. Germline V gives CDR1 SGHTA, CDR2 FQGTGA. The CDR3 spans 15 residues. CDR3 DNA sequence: TGTGCCAGCAGCCTTCGACAGGGTTACTACAATGAGCAGTTCTTC. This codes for CASSLRQGYYNEQFF.

CDR3 DNA sequence: TGTGCCAGCAGTTACTCGAGCGAAAACTATGGCTACACCTTC. Amino acid sequence: CASSYSSENYGYTF. The chain is built from TRBV6-5 and TRBJ1-2; no reliable D call. The CDR3 is made up of 14 amino acids. Germline V lookup: CDR1 MNHEY, CDR2 SVGAGI. Deletions cut 0 bases from V and 2 bases from J, with 7 bases between.

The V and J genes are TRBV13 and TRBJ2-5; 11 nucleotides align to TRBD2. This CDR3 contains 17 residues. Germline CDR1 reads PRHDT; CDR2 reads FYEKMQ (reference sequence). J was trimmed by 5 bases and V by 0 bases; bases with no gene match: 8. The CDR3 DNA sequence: TGTGCCAGCAGCTTAGGCCGGCCTAGCGGGGGGCTGGAGACCCAGTACTTC. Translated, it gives CASSLGRPSGGLETQYF.

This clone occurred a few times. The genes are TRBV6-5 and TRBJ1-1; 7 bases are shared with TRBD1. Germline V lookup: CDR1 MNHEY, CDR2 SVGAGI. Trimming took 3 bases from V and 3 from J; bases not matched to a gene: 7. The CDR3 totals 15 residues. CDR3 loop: CASSYYATGYTEAFF. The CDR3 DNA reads TGTGCCAGCAGTTATTACGCGACAGGGTACACTGAAGCTTTCTTT.

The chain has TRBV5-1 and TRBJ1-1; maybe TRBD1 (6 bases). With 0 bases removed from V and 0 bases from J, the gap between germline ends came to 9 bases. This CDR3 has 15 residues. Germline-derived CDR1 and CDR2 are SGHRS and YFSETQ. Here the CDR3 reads CASSLGDTLNTEAFF. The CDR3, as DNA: TGCGCCAGCAGCTTGGGGGACACCTTGAACACTGAAGCTTTCTTT.

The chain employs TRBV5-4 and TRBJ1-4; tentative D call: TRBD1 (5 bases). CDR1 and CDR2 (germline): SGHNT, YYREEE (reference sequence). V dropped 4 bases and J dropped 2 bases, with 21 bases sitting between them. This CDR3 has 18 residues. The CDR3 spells CASSPAGGGRLTNEKLFF. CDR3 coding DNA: TGTGCCAGCAGCCCCGCTGGGGGGGGAAGGTTGACTAATGAAAAACTGTTTTTT. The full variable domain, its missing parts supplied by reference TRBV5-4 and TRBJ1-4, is ETGVTQSPTHLIKTRGQQVTLRCSSQSGHNTVSWYQQALGQGPQFIFQYYREEENGRGNFPPRFSGLQFPNYSSELNVNALELDDSALYLCASSPAGGGRLTNEKLFFGSGTQLSVL.